The source of this TCR beta chain is a study of regulatory T cells in long-lasting Graves disease. Overall study results and limits: Peripheral blood, not thyroid tissue, was the sole material studied. Persistent disease preferred TRBV28, TRBJ1-2 and TRBJ2-5; new disease, TRBV20-1 and TRBJ2-1.

Time point of the sample: newly diagnosed GD, antithyroid drugs for less than 3 months. Researchers made the TCR library from RNA that was extracted from PBMCs. CDR3-region Arm-PCR and iRepertoire HTBI primers produced the TCR beta libraries. Each CDR3 protein is one row after TCRdb ran MiXCR on the multiplex PCR reads. The sample yields roughly 420,000 distinct CDR3 sequences, about a sixth seen once. Trimming cost V 6 bases and J 0 bases, with 15 bases left between them. The CDR3 has 17 residues. Germline V gene lookup returns CDR1 SGHTA and CDR2 FQGNSA. This clonotype has a count of ten or more. Its matching antigen is unknown. The same sample was also used in a study of T cells in Graves' hyperthyroidism and ophthalmopathy. That work adds: Every diagnosis used clinical symptoms, serum thyroxine and TRAb, thyroid ultrasound and orbital computed tomography.

This chain connects TRBV7-2 to TRBJ2-6, with a weak D call TRBD1 (5 bases). Source: peripheral blood mononuclear cells (PBMCs), taken at new diagnosis, from a patient treated with antithyroid drugs. The sequence was collected from a woman in her late teens or twenties with Graves disease. The CDR3 sequence is CASSPQVSGSGANVLTF. The CDR3 region has the DNA TGTGCCAGCAGTCCACAGGTATCCGGCTCTGGGGCCAACGTCCTGACTTTC.